The clone carrying this T cell receptor beta chain was detected a few times. Its antigen is not known. The entry originates in a study of CD8 T cells in ankylosing spondylitis. Points from the study as a whole: Characteristic of ankylosing spondylitis blood, it appeared, was a TCR beta motif comprising about eight highly homologous variants. Previous work reported some of these motif variants in the synovial fluid and blood of reactive arthritis. Peripheral blood held disease-linked clones only at relatively low frequency, and these were CD8+.

V lost 5 bases to trimming and J lost 6 bases, with 19 bases between them. The germline gives CDR1 SQVTM, CDR2 ANQGSEA. The CDR3 is made up of 15 amino acids. Generation of TCR beta libraries employed quantitative 5'-RACE incorporating molecular barcodes. MiXCR was run by TCRdb on the 5' RACE reads, yielding one entry per CDR3 protein. The sample yields 350,000 to 400,000 distinct CDR3 sequences, roughly 20% seen once. This TCR was recovered from a male donor with ankylosing spondylitis or in good health (not recorded which). Material for sequencing was blood, either unsorted or a sorted T cell fraction (not recorded which). The gene calls are TRBV29-1 and TRBJ2-2; D may be TRBD2 (6 bases). This chain's CDR3 is CSVRWGDPAAGELFF. In DNA, the CDR3 is TGCAGCGTTCGCTGGGGGGACCCCGCGGCCGGGGAGCTGTTTTTT.